The entry that follows covers one TCR beta chain sequence. The length of the CDR3 is 15 residues. The V and J ends lost 5 bases and 3 bases respectively, with 19 bases between them. CDR1 SQVTM and CDR2 ANQGSEA come from the germline V gene. Authors' methods: Estimated nucleated cell counts came from reference gene primer amplification. Here immunoSEQ multiplex PCR was the method, and the copy in TCRdb shows in-frame clones only, minus some. The V and J calls and clone size are taken from that table; D and trimming were inferred from the DNA. This sample carries fewer than 650,000 clones, approximately 91% of them seen once, and the ten largest clones take less than 9%. This sample is part of a study of blood T cell repertoires in COVID-19. On the study more broadly: The origin of the acute and convalescent COVID-19 samples was the United States, Italy and Spain. Sources were T cells, B-cell-depleted T cells, or PBMCs; the material itself was cDNA or gDNA.

It was during active infection that Seattle patients were enrolled and then longitudinally followed. The sample consisted of peripheral blood. The sequence came from a woman between 50 and 59 years old with COVID-19, enrolled during active disease. The rearrangement uses TRBV29-1 and TRBJ2-5, with D perhaps TRBD1 (6 bases). CDR3 residues: CSVSRAGVFEETQYF. CDR3 sequence (DNA): TGCAGCGTTTCTCGGGCAGGGGTGTTTGAAGAGACCCAGTACTTC.